Shown below are 9 T cell receptor beta chains from a single sample sequenced in a study of T cell responses to AZD1222 COVID-19 vaccine. The assay was immunoSEQ multiplex PCR, and TCRdb's table has in-frame clones only and misses some. The table shows 160,000 or so clones, with under 95% occurring only once. The source was peripheral blood, collected 28 days after the second AZD1222 dose. The receptors originated from an adult who received the AZD1222 COVID-19 vaccine.

The CDR3 protein is CASSFTHHSGNTIYF. DNA for the CDR3: TGTGCCAGCAGCTTTACCCACCACTCTGGAAACACCATATATTTT. The chain couples TRBV5-5 to TRBJ1-3, with no clear D. Germline V CDR1 and CDR2: SGHKS, YYEKEE (reference sequence). This CDR3 has 15 residues. V lost 2 bases and J 0 bases, leaving 9 bases between the germline ends.

CDR3 DNA: TGCGCCAGCAGTGAGCAACTGGCAGACGGCTACACCTTC. It translates to CASSEQLADGYTF. This sequence joins TRBV10-2 and TRBJ1-2; the D is unclear. The CDR3 is made up of 13 amino acids. The V gene lost 2 bases and the J gene lost 8 bases, with 12 bases spanning the gap. Germline CDR1 WSHSY, CDR2 SAAADI.

The CDR3 DNA sequence: TGTGCCAGCAGCGTAGACGGGAGGGACACCATATATTTT. This translates into CASSVDGRDTIYF. This rearrangement joins TRBV9 to TRBJ1-3; D gene unclear. This CDR3 is built from 13 residues. Germline lookup yields CDR1 SGDLS and CDR2 YYNGEE. Between the trimmed V and J ends, which lost 0 bases and 8 bases, there was a span of 9 bases.

This clone was seen once. The chain combines TRBV6-6 with TRBJ1-2, with D possibly TRBD1 on 5 matching bases. The CDR3 is 14 amino acids. Trimming shortened V by 0 bases and J by 8 bases, and 13 bases separated the two germline ends. Germline CDR1 MNHNY, CDR2 SVGAGI (reference sequence). The CDR3: CASSYSGDRVGYTF. The CDR3 bases are TGTGCCAGCAGTTACTCCGGGGACCGGGTGGGCTACACCTTC.

V gene TRBV14 combines with J gene TRBJ1-1, with D unclear. The V end was cut by 7 bases, the J end by 1 base, with 10 bases between. CDR3 length: 13 residues. Germline V gives CDR1 SGHDN, CDR2 FVKESK. CDR3 residues: CASTYTENTEAFF. The CDR3 DNA reads TGTGCCAGCACCTACACCGAGAACACTGAAGCTTTCTTT.

This clone was seen only once. This chain joins TRBV18 and TRBJ2-5; D is undetermined. V was pared by 0 bases and J by 5 bases, with 4 bases between. Germline CDR1 KGHSH, CDR2 LQKENI. The CDR3 has 12 amino acids. Written as DNA, the CDR3 is TGTGCCAGCTCACCACCGGGGGAGACCCAGTACTTC. Translating it yields CASSPPGETQYF.

V is TRBV5-4 and J is TRBJ1-1, with a weak D call TRBD1 (5 bases). The CDR3 has 16 residues. Trimming pared 0 bases from V and 1 base from J, leaving 13 bases between. Germline CDR1 SGHNT, CDR2 YYREEE (reference sequence). The CDR3 here is CASSLAGGAGNTEAFF. The CDR3 coding sequence is TGTGCCAGCAGCTTGGCCGGCGGGGCGGGGAACACTGAAGCTTTCTTT.

The chain couples TRBV2 to TRBJ2-7; perhaps TRBD1 as D (6 bases). V was shortened by 4 bases and J by 3 bases, with 13 bases between the two germline ends. CDR1 is SNHLY and CDR2 is FYNNEI in the germline V gene. This CDR3 has 14 amino acids. The CDR3 DNA sequence: TGTGCCAGCAGTGTCAGGGGTTCTAACTACGAGCAGTACTTC. As protein: CASSVRGSNYEQYF.

The rearrangement joins TRBV2 to TRBJ2-6; D unresolved. Germline V gene data show CDR1 as SNHLY and CDR2 as FYNNEI. Deletions cut 5 bases from V and 4 bases from J, with 9 bases between. The CDR3 length is 14 residues. DNA of the CDR3: TGTGCCAGCAGTTTAGTATCAGGGGCCAACGTCCTGACTTTC. Translation: CASSLVSGANVLTF. The full variable domain, rest sourced from reference TRBV2 and TRBJ2-6, is EPEVTQTPSHQVTQMGQEVILRCVPISNHLYFYWYRQILGQKVEFLVSFYNNEISEKSEIFDDQFSVERPDGSNFTLKIRSTKLEDSAMYFCASSLVSGANVLTFGAGSRLTVL.